A single sample gave rise to the 25 T cell receptor beta chains below, sequenced in a study of blood T cell repertoires in COVID-19. This table comes from immunoSEQ multiplex PCR, and its TCRdb copy is limited to in-frame clones, with some not included. The data contain about half a million clones, 70% to 90% of them singletons. Sequencing was performed on peripheral blood. These receptors all stem from a human donor in a cohort sampled during active COVID-19.

This chain connects TRBV28 to TRBJ2-2, with 12 bases fitting TRBD1. V lost 8 bases to trimming and J lost 6 bases; unmatched junction nucleotides: 7. This CDR3 has 15 residues. Germline CDR1 MDHEN, CDR2 SYDVKM. DNA of the CDR3: TGTGCCAGCGTCCCGGGACAGGGGGCGTCCGGGGAGCTGTTTTTT. Amino acid sequence: CASVPGQGASGELFF. The full variable domain, rest sourced from reference TRBV28 and TRBJ2-2, is DVKVTQSSRYLVKRTGEKVFLECVQDMDHENMFWYRQDPGLGLRLIYFSYDVKMKEKGDIPEGYSVSREKKERFSLILESASTNQTSMYLCASVPGQGASGELFFGEGSRLTVL.

The rearrangement uses TRBV6-4 and TRBJ1-4; D not resolved. The CDR3 spans 15 residues. Deletions cut 3 bases from V and 3 bases from J, with 11 bases between. CDR1 and CDR2 from the germline V gene are MRHNA and SNTAGT. This CDR3 is CASSDNRDSNEKLFF. The DNA of the CDR3 is TGTGCCAGCAGTGATAACCGGGATTCTAATGAAAAACTGTTTTTT.

The V gene is TRBV18, the J gene TRBJ2-7; TRBD1 aligns across 11 bases. Unmatched junction bases numbered 9, after V lost 6 bases and J lost 5 bases. This CDR3 has 15 residues. Looked up from germline, CDR1 is KGHSH and CDR2 is LQKENI. The CDR3 coding sequence is TGTGCCAGCTCCCTTAGGACAGGGGGCGCGGACGAGCAGTACTTC. Translated, it gives CASSLRTGGADEQYF.

The genes are TRBV11-1 and TRBJ2-3, with D tentatively TRBD2 (5 bases). The CDR3 loop spans 13 amino acids. The V end lost 8 bases, the J end lost 8 bases, and 17 bases lay between the germline ends. Germline-derived CDR1 and CDR2 are SGHAT and FQDESV (reference sequence). As DNA, the CDR3 is TGTGCCAGCCTCTCCGGAGGAGCCGCTACGCAGTATTTT. Its translation is CASLSGGAATQYF.

The chain has TRBV7-3 and TRBJ2-2, with D possibly being TRBD2 (5 bases). V was trimmed by 1 base and J by 1 base, leaving 13 bases between them. The CDR3 is 17 residues long. CDR1 SGHTA and CDR2 FQGTGA come from the germline V gene. CDR3 sequence: CASSLSGGLGNTGELFF. CDR3 in DNA: TGTGCCAGCAGCTTAAGTGGCGGGTTGGGGAACACCGGGGAGCTGTTTTTT.

The rearrangement uses TRBV9 and TRBJ2-5; 8 bases align to TRBD2. Germline values: CDR1 SGDLS, CDR2 YYNGEE. V lost 4 bases, J lost 7 bases, and 6 bases stayed unmatched. CDR3 length: 13 residues. CDR3 sequence (DNA): TGTGCCAGCAGCCAAGATAGCGGGGTGACCCAGTACTTC. Protein: CASSQDSGVTQYF.

The V gene is TRBV5-4, the J gene TRBJ1-4, with D maybe TRBD1 (5 bases). CDR1 SGHNT and CDR2 YYREEE come from the germline V gene (reference sequence). The V end lost 1 base, the J end lost 8 bases, and 15 bases lay between the germline ends. The CDR3 consists of 15 residues. The CDR3 loop is CASSLSGGVGEKLFF. CDR3 nucleotide sequence: TGTGCCAGCAGCTTGTCAGGAGGGGTTGGAGAAAAACTGTTTTTT.

The chain joins TRBV7-8 to TRBJ1-1, with 7 bases identical to TRBD1. CDR1 is SGHVS and CDR2 is FQNEAQ in the germline V gene. V shed 1 base, J shed 0 bases, and the junction held 2 bases outside the gene matches. The CDR3 has 15 residues. CDR3 sequence reads: CASSLEDRVNTEAFF. DNA for the CDR3: TGTGCCAGCAGCTTAGAAGACAGGGTGAACACTGAAGCTTTCTTT.

V usage is TRBV18 and J usage is TRBJ1-5; D is ambiguous. CDR1 and CDR2 from the germline V gene are KGHSH and LQKENI. The V and J ends lost 3 bases and 5 bases respectively, with 5 bases between them. This CDR3 region has 12 residues. CDR3 in amino acids: CASSPSDQPQHF. CDR3 bases: TGTGCCAGCTCACCTTCGGATCAGCCCCAGCATTTT.

The chain recombines TRBV11-3 with TRBJ2-3; a weak D match, TRBD1 (6 bases). Germline V gene data show CDR1 as SGHNT and CDR2 as YENEEA. V was cut by 5 bases and J by 2 bases, with 14 bases left in between. CDR3 length: 15 amino acids. The CDR3 sequence: CASSPRQGSTDTQYF. The CDR3 DNA reads as TGTGCCAGCAGCCCGAGGCAGGGGTCCACAGATACGCAGTATTTT.

The chain recombines TRBV5-1 with TRBJ1-6; D unclear. This CDR3 has 16 residues. CDR1 and CDR2 from the germline V gene are SGHRS and YFSETQ. Trimming stripped 0 bases from V and 0 bases from J, with 7 bases between. CDR3 region: CASSLGASSYNSPLHF. Here the CDR3 DNA reads TGCGCCAGCAGCTTGGGGGCCAGCTCCTATAATTCACCCCTCCACTTT.

With respect to this clone: The sample carries other DNA sequences with the same CDR3. The chain links TRBV19 to TRBJ1-5; 9 positions agree with TRBD1. CDR3 size: 16 residues. V was pared by 3 bases and J by 1 base, with 4 bases of the junction left unmatched. The V gene's germline CDR1 is LNHDA and CDR2 SQIVND (reference sequence). The CDR3 reads CASSIDRGISNQPQHF. CDR3 DNA sequence: TGTGCCAGTAGTATTGACAGGGGGATAAGCAATCAGCCCCAGCATTTT. Supplemented by reference TRBV19 and TRBJ1-5, the full variable domain reads DGGITQSPKYLFRKEGQNVTLSCEQNLNHDAMYWYRQDPGQGLRLIYYSQIVNDFQKGDIAEGYSVSREKKESFPLTVTSAQKNPTAFYLCASSIDRGISNQPQHFGDGTRLSIL.

The V call is TRBV12-3 or TRBV12-4, the J call TRBJ1-1, with 7 nucleotides matching TRBD1. V shed 6 bases and J 14 bases; nucleotides not matched to a gene: 12. There are 12 residues in the CDR3. DNA for the CDR3: TGTGCCAGCAGCCGACAGGGTTTAGGAAACTTCTTT. Its translation: CASSRQGLGNFF.

This chain uses TRBV7-2 with TRBJ2-7, with 12 bases fitting TRBD1. The CDR3 is 17 residues long. Germline values: CDR1 SGHTA, CDR2 FQGNSA. Trimming cost V 1 base and J 2 bases; bases outside gene matches: 6. The CDR3 here is CASSLGDRGPKTYEQYF. For the CDR3, the DNA is TGTGCCAGCAGCTTAGGGGACAGGGGGCCCAAAACCTACGAGCAGTACTTC.

V usage is TRBV28 and J usage is TRBJ2-7; TRBD2 is a possible D gene (6 bases). The germline gives CDR1 MDHEN, CDR2 SYDVKM. With 3 bases removed from V and 2 bases from J, the gap between germline ends came to 11 bases. There are 14 residues in the CDR3. For the CDR3, the DNA is TGTGCCAGCAGTTTGAACGGGAGAACCTACGAGCAGTACTTC. Its translation: CASSLNGRTYEQYF.

This clone turned up a few times. This chain uses TRBV11-3 with TRBJ2-1, with D possibly being TRBD2 (5 bases). Trimming took off 5 bases at V and 6 bases at J, with 23 bases between the two ends. CDR1 is SGHNT and CDR2 is YENEEA in the germline V gene. The CDR3 has 17 residues. The CDR3 nucleotides are TGTGCCAGCAGCGAAGGAGGATTACAGAGGATACCCAATGAGCAGTTCTTC. Translated, it gives CASSEGGLQRIPNEQFF.

This chain connects TRBV6-4 to TRBJ1-2; D ambiguous. The ends were cut back, 3 bases at V and 5 bases at J, with 10 bases in the middle. Germline loops: CDR1 MRHNA, CDR2 SNTAGT. The CDR3 runs 13 residues. The CDR3 reads CASSERLRYGYTF. CDR3 bases: TGTGCCAGCAGTGAACGACTGAGGTATGGCTACACCTTC.

The chain is built from TRBV6-6 and TRBJ2-1, with 7 bases lining up with TRBD1. Germline V gene data show CDR1 as MNHNY and CDR2 as SVGAGI (reference sequence). The length of the CDR3 is 15 residues. The trim removed 3 bases at V and 8 bases at J, leaving 10 bases unmatched. CDR3 bases: TGTGCCAGCAGTTATGGACAGGTAGGACCGTATGAGCAGTTCTTC. Its translation: CASSYGQVGPYEQFF.

The chain has TRBV24-1 and TRBJ2-7, with 10 bases identical to TRBD1. The V gene end was trimmed by 4 bases and the J gene end by 5 bases; junction bases not matched to a gene: 7. Germline CDR1 KGHDR, CDR2 SFDVKD. The CDR3 has 15 amino acids. The CDR3 is CATSDRGQGRDEQYF. CDR3 sequence (DNA): TGTGCCACCAGTGACCGGGGACAGGGGCGGGACGAGCAGTACTTC.

J is TRBJ2-5 and V is TRBV4-3; D possibly corresponds to TRBD1 (6 bases). V lost 2 bases to trimming and J lost 6 bases, with 10 bases between them. This CDR3 has 13 amino acids. CDR1 and CDR2 (germline): LGHNA, YSLEER. CDR3 sequence (DNA): TGCGCCAGCAGCCAAACACAGGGTCAGACCCAGTACTTC. It encodes CASSQTQGQTQYF.

The V call is TRBV6-4, the J call TRBJ2-1; 8 nucleotides align to TRBD2. The V gene end was trimmed by 6 bases and the J gene end by 6 bases; junction bases not matched to a gene: 7. This CDR3 contains 14 residues. CDR1 MRHNA and CDR2 SNTAGT come from the germline V gene. The CDR3 loop reads CASSPYRGGNEQFF. The CDR3 DNA reads TGTGCCAGCAGCCCTTACCGGGGGGGCAATGAGCAGTTCTTC.

The chain has TRBV6-5 and TRBJ1-3; no reliable D call. The V gene's germline CDR1 is MNHEY and CDR2 SVGAGI. Between the trimmed V and J ends, which lost 2 bases and 0 bases, there was a span of 11 bases. This CDR3 is 16 amino acids long. The CDR3 sequence is CASSYRPNSSGNTIYF. In DNA form, the CDR3 reads TGTGCCAGCAGTTACCGTCCGAATAGCTCTGGAAACACCATATATTTT.

In regard to this clone: One end of the junction fails to match germline, which may point to a read error. The V gene is TRBV7-7, the J gene TRBJ2-5; D is unclear. This CDR3 region has 15 residues. Germline CDR1 SSHAT, CDR2 FNYEAQ (reference sequence). The chain's CDR3 is CASSLLRGLQETQYF. CDR3 sequence (DNA): TGTGCTAGCAGCCTACTTCGAGGTCTCCAAGAGACCCAGTACTTC.

Here the CDR3 DNA reads TGTGCCAGCAGCCAGGGGACTAGGGATCAGCCCCAGCATTTT. This translates into CASSQGTRDQPQHF. The J gene is TRBJ1-5, the V gene TRBV3-1 (or the pseudogene TRBV3-2), with a possible D match to TRBD1 (5 bases). V dropped 3 bases and J dropped 5 bases, with 11 bases sitting between them. Germline CDR1 reads LGHDT; CDR2 reads YNNKEL (reference sequence). The CDR3 contains 14 residues.

The rearrangement joins TRBV3-1 (or the pseudogene TRBV3-2) to TRBJ2-1; 7 bases are a match to TRBD1. There are 17 residues in the CDR3. Germline V gives CDR1 LGHDT, CDR2 YNNKEL (reference sequence). The V gene end was trimmed by 4 bases and the J gene end by 2 bases; junction bases not matched to a gene: 11. The CDR3 DNA is TGTGCCAGCAGCCCCCAATCGGACAGGCTTACCTACAATGAGCAGTTCTTC. Amino acids: CASSPQSDRLTYNEQFF.